This passage covers 29 T cell receptor beta chains from one sample sequenced in a study of blood T cell repertoires in COVID-19. The data were produced by immunoSEQ multiplex PCR, yet TCRdb's version contains in-frame clones alone and is incomplete. The repertoire holds over 300,000 clones, with 70% to 90% as singletons. Source material: PBMCs or T cells enriched from blood (not recorded which). Receptors were obtained from a woman aged 18-29 years who had recovered from COVID-19.

The rearrangement joins TRBV5-5 to TRBJ2-5; maybe TRBD2 (5 bases). CDR1 is SGHKS, CDR2 YYEKEE, per germline (reference sequence). Trimming removed 3 bases from V and 3 bases from J, with 9 bases in between. The CDR3 consists of 13 residues. This chain's CDR3 is CASSSRGEETQYF. The CDR3 nucleotides are TGTGCCAGCAGCTCCCGGGGTGAAGAGACCCAGTACTTC.

The chain is built from TRBV11-2 and TRBJ2-7, with TRBD2 identical over 11 bases. The J segment lost 1 base and the V segment lost 6 bases, leaving 8 bases of the junction unmatched. This CDR3 has 16 amino acids. In germline, CDR1 is SGHAT, CDR2 FQNNGV. The CDR3: CASRSLAGGRSYEQYF. In nucleotides, the CDR3 is TGTGCCAGCAGGTCTTTAGCGGGAGGGAGGTCCTACGAGCAGTACTTC.

The chain links TRBV7-8 to TRBJ2-7, with no clear D. The ends were cut back, 2 bases at V and 3 bases at J, with 20 bases in the middle. Germline values: CDR1 SGHVS, CDR2 FQNEAQ. The CDR3 is made up of 17 amino acids. CDR3 amino acids: CASSLSLVSASSYEQYF. In DNA form, the CDR3 reads TGTGCCAGCAGCTTAAGTCTCGTCAGCGCATCCAGCTACGAGCAGTACTTC.

This clone was recorded once. Distinct nucleotide sequences in the sample also encode this CDR3. The CDR3 here is CASSLTPNTEAFF. CDR3 DNA sequence: TGTGCCAGCAGTTTGACTCCAAACACTGAAGCTTTCTTT. The chain uses TRBV5-5 and TRBJ1-1; no definite D call. Trimming took 5 bases from V and 2 from J, leaving 10 bases between them. Germline lookup yields CDR1 SGHKS and CDR2 YYEKEE (reference sequence). The CDR3 is 13 amino acids.

The chain links TRBV19 to TRBJ1-5, with a possible D match to TRBD1 (6 bases). CDR3 length: 17 amino acids. Trimming stripped 3 bases from V and 0 bases from J, with 15 bases between. Per the germline V gene, CDR1 is LNHDA and CDR2 is SQIVND (reference sequence). The CDR3 region is CASSMRGQTSSNQPQHF. The DNA of the CDR3 is TGTGCCAGTAGTATGAGAGGACAGACTTCTAGCAATCAGCCCCAGCATTTT.

This rearrangement joins TRBV4-2 to TRBJ1-6; D is ambiguous. Germline V gives CDR1 LGHNA, CDR2 YNFKEQ. Trimming removed 0 bases from V and 10 bases from J, with 10 bases in between. This CDR3 contains 14 residues. The CDR3 loop reads CASSQEFAGSPLHF. The CDR3 DNA reads TGTGCCAGCAGCCAAGAATTCGCGGGATCACCCCTCCACTTT.

The V call is TRBV10-2, the J call TRBJ2-2; TRBD2 aligns across 9 bases. Germline V CDR1 and CDR2: WSHSY, SAAADI. J gave up 9 bases and V 2 bases, and 4 bases lay outside the gene matches. This CDR3 comprises 14 residues. CDR3 sequence reads: CASSEASGTRELFF. The CDR3 coding sequence is TGCGCCAGCAGTGAGGCTAGCGGGACCCGGGAGCTGTTTTTT.

This clone was picked up a small number of times. The rearrangement links TRBV6-5 to TRBJ1-5; D is unresolved. Germline CDR1 MNHEY, CDR2 SVGAGI. The CDR3 has 15 residues. The ends were cut back, 6 bases at V and 8 bases at J, with 20 bases in the middle. CDR3 region: CASSRPGTPGEPQHF. CDR3 bases: TGTGCCAGCAGCAGGCCGGGCACCCCCGGGGAGCCCCAGCATTTT.

This chain uses TRBV20-1 with TRBJ1-6, with D possibly TRBD1 on 5 matching bases. The CDR3 spans 11 residues. V lost 5 bases, J lost 9 bases, and 8 bases lay in between. Germline V CDR1 and CDR2: DFQATT, SNEGSKA (reference sequence). The CDR3 nucleotides are TGCAGTGCTCTCCAGGGTTCACCCCTCCACTTT. Translation: CSALQGSPLHF.

V is TRBV7-2 and J is TRBJ1-1, with D possibly matching TRBD1 (6 bases). The CDR3 has 14 residues. V was shortened by 1 base and J by 4 bases, with 10 bases between the two germline ends. Germline lookup yields CDR1 SGHTA and CDR2 FQGNSA. CDR3 DNA sequence: TGTGCCAGCAGCTTAGTAGGGGGGGCCACTGAAGCTTTCTTT. This sequence encodes CASSLVGGATEAFF. Filled out from reference TRBV7-2 and TRBJ1-1, the complete variable domain reads GAGVSQSPSNKVTEKGKDVELRCDPISGHTALYWYRQSLGQGLEFLIYFQGNSAPDKSGLPSDRFSAERTGGSVSTLTIQRTQQEDSAVYLCASSLVGGATEAFFGQGTRLTVV.

The genes are TRBV9 and TRBJ2-3; TRBD1 aligns across 7 bases. In germline, CDR1 is SGDLS, CDR2 YYNGEE. The CDR3 covers 14 residues. The ends lost 4 bases at V and 2 bases at J; junction bases unmatched: 4. The CDR3 spells CASSPGQFTDTQYF. In DNA form, the CDR3 reads TGTGCCAGCAGCCCGGGACAGTTCACAGATACGCAGTATTTT.

This chain joins TRBV27 and TRBJ1-1; D gene uncertain. With 0 bases removed from V and 5 bases from J, the gap between germline ends came to 7 bases. The CDR3 contains 13 residues. Germline V CDR1 and CDR2: MNHEY, SMNVEV (reference sequence). CDR3 residues: CASSLSTGTEAFF. The CDR3 DNA reads as TGTGCCAGCAGTTTATCGACGGGGACTGAAGCTTTCTTT.

This rearrangement joins TRBV10-3 to TRBJ1-2; 11 bases are shared with TRBD1. The V gene end was trimmed by 10 bases and the J gene end by 8 bases; junction bases not matched to a gene: 6. The V gene's germline CDR1 is ENHRY and CDR2 SYGVKD. The CDR3 sequence is 12 residues long. The CDR3 loop is CATGQGALGYTF. The CDR3 region has the DNA TGTGCCACCGGACAGGGGGCTTTGGGCTACACCTTC.

This chain uses TRBV7-6 with TRBJ1-1, with D perhaps matching TRBD1 (6 bases). The CDR3 loop spans 20 amino acids. The germline V gene encodes CDR1 SGHVS and CDR2 FNYEAQ. The germline V and J ends were trimmed by 1 base and 0 bases, with 24 bases remaining between them. The CDR3 DNA reads TGTGCCAGCAGCTTAGTTTCGGACAGCCCACTTTCTCCTATGAACACTGAAGCTTTCTTT. It is translated as CASSLVSDSPLSPMNTEAFF.

The chain joins TRBV18 to TRBJ1-2; a possible D gene is TRBD1 (5 bases). V was trimmed by 2 bases and J by 1 base, leaving 11 bases between them. Per germline, CDR1 KGHSH and CDR2 LQKENI. This CDR3 region has 15 residues. CDR3 region: CASSPGGALNYGYTF. CDR3 in DNA: TGTGCCAGCTCACCAGGAGGGGCGCTTAACTATGGCTACACCTTC.

The chain couples TRBV6-5 to TRBJ2-7, with TRBD1 matching 11 bases. The V segment lost 7 bases and the J segment 1 base; nucleotides outside the gene matches: 6. The CDR3 contains 15 residues. The V gene's germline CDR1 is MNHEY and CDR2 SVGAGI. Here the CDR3 reads CASTIGTGGSYEQYF. In DNA form, the CDR3 reads TGTGCCAGCACCATCGGGACAGGGGGATCCTACGAGCAGTACTTC.

The chain employs TRBV13 and TRBJ2-5; 8 bases map to TRBD2. Germline values: CDR1 PRHDT, CDR2 FYEKMQ (reference sequence). The CDR3 consists of 14 residues. V lost 2 bases, J lost 4 bases, and 3 bases stayed unmatched. This CDR3 reads CASSLSGGAETQYF. CDR3 bases: TGTGCCAGCAGCTTATCCGGGGGGGCAGAGACCCAGTACTTC.

The chain links TRBV20-1 to TRBJ1-1; 7 bases are shared with TRBD1. This CDR3 is built from 11 residues. In germline, CDR1 is DFQATT, CDR2 SNEGSKA (reference sequence). V lost 6 bases and J lost 7; bases outside the gene matches: 5. This CDR3 is CSATDRVEAFF. In DNA form, the CDR3 reads TGCAGTGCAACCGACAGGGTTGAAGCTTTCTTT.

The chain combines TRBV20-1 with TRBJ2-1, with D possibly matching TRBD2 (5 bases). Germline-derived CDR1 and CDR2 are DFQATT and SNEGSKA (reference sequence). Trimming shortened V by 3 bases and J by 0 bases, and 9 bases separated the two germline ends. The CDR3 consists of 14 residues. CDR3 region: CSASERSSYNEQFF. The CDR3 coding sequence is TGCAGTGCTAGTGAGCGGAGCTCCTACAATGAGCAGTTCTTC.

For the CDR3, the DNA is TGTGCCATCAGTGAGTCAGGGGACAGCCTCTCCTACAATGAGCAGTTCTTC. It encodes CAISESGDSLSYNEQFF. The rearrangement links TRBV10-3 to TRBJ2-1; TRBD1 agrees at 7 bases. In germline, CDR1 is ENHRY, CDR2 SYGVKD. The CDR3 has 17 residues. The V segment lost 0 bases and the J segment 0 bases; nucleotides outside the gene matches: 5.

This clone was counted once. The rearrangement uses TRBV9 and TRBJ1-1; 11 bases align to TRBD1. The CDR3 is made up of 15 amino acids. Germline V gives CDR1 SGDLS, CDR2 YYNGEE. V dropped 2 bases and J dropped 4; count of bases not matched to a gene: 4. The CDR3 sequence: CASSVSGTGGTEAFF. The CDR3 nucleotides are TGTGCCAGCAGCGTCTCCGGGACAGGGGGCACTGAAGCTTTCTTT.

V usage is TRBV4-1 and J usage is TRBJ2-3, with TRBD2 identical over 16 bases. Germline loops: CDR1 MGHRA, CDR2 YSYEKL. This CDR3 has 18 amino acids. V gave up 4 bases and J gave up 0 bases; unmatched junction bases: 4. CDR3 DNA sequence: TGCGCCAGCAGCCCGGGACTAGCGGGGGGGCCTAGCACAGATACGCAGTATTTT. Protein sequence: CASSPGLAGGPSTDTQYF.

The rearrangement uses TRBV29-1 and TRBJ2-1; tentatively, D is TRBD2 (7 bases). Deletions cut 2 bases from V and 8 bases from J, with 16 bases between. CDR1 SQVTM and CDR2 ANQGSEA come from the germline V gene. The CDR3 totals 14 residues. The DNA of the CDR3 is TGCAGCGTTGAAATTCTGGGGGCGGGGGATGAGCAGTTCTTC. It yields the protein CSVEILGAGDEQFF.

V and J are TRBV24-1 and TRBJ2-1; 13 nucleotides align to TRBD2. CDR1 is KGHDR, CDR2 SFDVKD, per germline. The junction had 8 bases not matched to a gene; V was cut back by 6 bases and J by 10 bases. The CDR3 sequence is 15 residues long. The CDR3 coding sequence is TGTGCCACCAGTATCACTAGCGGGAGGGTTAGGGAGCAGTTCTTC. Translated: CATSITSGRVREQFF.

The chain couples TRBV1 to TRBJ1-6; the table's D call of TRBD1 was not tested on the DNA. TRBV1 represents a pseudogene. This CDR3 region has 19 residues. CDR3 bases: TGCACCAGCAGCCCCAAGGTACTGGAAAGCAGGGGCAATAATTCACCCCTCCACTTT. This codes for CTSSPKVLESRGNNSPLHF.

This chain joins TRBV6-4 and TRBJ2-1; D is perhaps TRBD1 (5 bases). Germline V gene data show CDR1 as MRHNA and CDR2 as SNTAGT. The CDR3 contains 15 residues. V lost 2 bases and J 0 bases, leaving 8 bases between the germline ends. The CDR3, as DNA: TGTGCCAGCAGTGACGGGCAGGGCTCCTACAATGAGCAGTTCTTC. Residues: CASSDGQGSYNEQFF.

This clone was counted a few times. V gene TRBV6-5 combines with J gene TRBJ1-1; 7 nucleotides agree with TRBD1. The germline gives CDR1 MNHEY, CDR2 SVGAGI. CDR3 length: 12 residues. Losses at the gene ends were 2 bases for V and 8 bases for J; bases not matched to a gene: 2. The CDR3 loop reads CASSYLTGEAFF. Written as DNA, the CDR3 is TGTGCCAGCAGTTACCTGACAGGGGAAGCTTTCTTT.

This chain connects TRBV7-9 to TRBJ1-2; D remains ambiguous. V lost 5 bases and J 1 base, leaving 11 bases between the germline ends. There are 14 residues in the CDR3. From germline, CDR1 is SEHNR and CDR2 FQNEAQ (reference sequence). In nucleotides, the CDR3 is TGTGCCAGCAGCCCAGAGGGCCGTAACTATGGCTACACCTTC. Protein: CASSPEGRNYGYTF.

This chain links TRBV24-1 with TRBJ2-7; TRBD1 aligns across 9 bases. Germline CDR1 reads KGHDR; CDR2 reads SFDVKD. Trimming removed 6 bases from V and 1 base from J; junction bases left unmatched: 12. The CDR3 length is 17 residues. The CDR3, as DNA: TGTGCCACCAGTTACTCTGACTCCGGGACAGGGTCCTACGAGCAGTACTTC. Its protein is CATSYSDSGTGSYEQYF.